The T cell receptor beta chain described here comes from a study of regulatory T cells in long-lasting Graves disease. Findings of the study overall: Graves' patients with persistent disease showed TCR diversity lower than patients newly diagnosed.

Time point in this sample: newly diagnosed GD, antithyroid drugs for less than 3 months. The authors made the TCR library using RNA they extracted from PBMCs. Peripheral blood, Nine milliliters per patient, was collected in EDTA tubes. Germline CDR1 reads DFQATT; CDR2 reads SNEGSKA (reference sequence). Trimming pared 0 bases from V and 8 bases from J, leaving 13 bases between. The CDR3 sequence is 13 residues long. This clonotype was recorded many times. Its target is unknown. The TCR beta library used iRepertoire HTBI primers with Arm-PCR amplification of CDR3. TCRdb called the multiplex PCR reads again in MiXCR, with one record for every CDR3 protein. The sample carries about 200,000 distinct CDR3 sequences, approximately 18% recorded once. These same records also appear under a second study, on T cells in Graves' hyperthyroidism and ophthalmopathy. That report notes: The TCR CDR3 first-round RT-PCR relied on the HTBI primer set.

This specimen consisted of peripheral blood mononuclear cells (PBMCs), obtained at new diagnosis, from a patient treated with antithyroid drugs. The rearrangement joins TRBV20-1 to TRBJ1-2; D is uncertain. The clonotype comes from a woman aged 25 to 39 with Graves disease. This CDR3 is CSARDNSLGGYTF. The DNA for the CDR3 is TGCAGTGCTAGAGACAACAGTCTCGGGGGCTACACCTTC.